This T cell receptor beta chain appears in the sequencing data of a study of T cells in Graves' hyperthyroidism and ophthalmopathy. In its sample, this clonotype was seen many times. Germline and junction disagree at one end, which may indicate a read error. Exclusion criteria comprised uncontrolled infection, other autoimmune disease, pregnancy or lactation. The study based diagnoses on clinical symptoms, serum thyroxine and TRAb, thyroid ultrasound and orbital computed tomography. This CDR3 has 12 residues. Germline V lookup: CDR1 SGHRS, CDR2 YFSETQ. The source material, RNA transcripts, was used to amplify TCR beta CDR3 regions. HTBI primers were the set used in a first-round RT-PCR of the TCR CDR3. One entry per CDR3 protein, called by TCRdb with MiXCR from the multiplex PCR reads. This table holds roughly 500,000 distinct CDR3 sequences, about 46% found once.

The V and J genes are TRBV5-1 and TRBJ2-7; D is perhaps TRBD1 (5 bases). The sequenced sample was peripheral blood or thyroid tissue (not recorded which). This clonotype was sampled from an adult woman with Graves' disease, either hyperthyroidism or ophthalmopathy (not recorded which). CDR3 region: CASSLDTYEQYF. CDR3 nucleotides: TGTGCCAGCAGTTTGGACACCTACGAGCAGTACTTC.